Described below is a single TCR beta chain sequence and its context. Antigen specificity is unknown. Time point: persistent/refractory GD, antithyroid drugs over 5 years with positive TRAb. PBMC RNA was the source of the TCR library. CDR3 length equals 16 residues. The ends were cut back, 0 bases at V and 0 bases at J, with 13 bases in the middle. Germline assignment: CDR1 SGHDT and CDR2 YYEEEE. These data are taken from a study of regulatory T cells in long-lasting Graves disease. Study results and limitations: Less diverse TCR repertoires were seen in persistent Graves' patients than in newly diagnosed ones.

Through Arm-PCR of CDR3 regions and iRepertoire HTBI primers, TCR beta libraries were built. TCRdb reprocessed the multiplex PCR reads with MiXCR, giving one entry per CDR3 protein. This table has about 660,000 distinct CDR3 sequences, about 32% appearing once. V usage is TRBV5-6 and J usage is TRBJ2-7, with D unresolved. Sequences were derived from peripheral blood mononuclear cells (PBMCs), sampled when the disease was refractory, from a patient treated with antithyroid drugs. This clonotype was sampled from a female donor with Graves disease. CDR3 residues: CASSLGFSQDSYEQYF. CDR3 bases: TGTGCCAGCAGCTTGGGATTTTCCCAGGACTCCTACGAGCAGTACTTC.